This entry is about one T cell receptor (beta chain). The sample comes from a study of blood T cell repertoires in COVID-19. Authors' analysis steps: Amplified reference gene primers provided the basis for estimating nucleated cell counts. Libraries were prepared by immunoSEQ multiplex PCR; TCRdb keeps only in-frame clonotypes and omits some of them. V, J and clone size are those of that table, while D and trimming were read from the DNA. The sample holds 200,000 to 250,000 clones, 85% to 90% seen once. Trimming removed 8 bases from V and 9 bases from J, with 23 bases in between. The CDR3 runs to 14 residues. Germline V gene data show CDR1 as MRHNA and CDR2 as SNTAGT.

This receptor was obtained from a man in his sixties with acute or convalescent COVID-19. This rearrangement joins TRBV6-4 to TRBJ2-7, with a weak D call TRBD1 (5 bases). Sequencing input: peripheral blood. CDR3 sequence: CASQIGARRRRQYF. CDR3 DNA: TGTGCCAGCCAGATAGGGGCTAGGCGACGTAGGCAGTACTTC.